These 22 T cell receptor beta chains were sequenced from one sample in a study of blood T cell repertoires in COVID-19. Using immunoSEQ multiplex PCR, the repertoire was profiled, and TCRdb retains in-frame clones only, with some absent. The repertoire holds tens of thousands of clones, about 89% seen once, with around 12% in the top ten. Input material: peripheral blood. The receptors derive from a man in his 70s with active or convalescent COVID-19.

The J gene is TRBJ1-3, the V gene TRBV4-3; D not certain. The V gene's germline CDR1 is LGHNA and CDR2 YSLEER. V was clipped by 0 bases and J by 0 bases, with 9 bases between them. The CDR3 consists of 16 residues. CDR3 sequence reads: CASSQDSGASGNTIYF. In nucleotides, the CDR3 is TGCGCCAGCAGCCAAGATAGCGGAGCCTCTGGAAACACCATATATTTT.

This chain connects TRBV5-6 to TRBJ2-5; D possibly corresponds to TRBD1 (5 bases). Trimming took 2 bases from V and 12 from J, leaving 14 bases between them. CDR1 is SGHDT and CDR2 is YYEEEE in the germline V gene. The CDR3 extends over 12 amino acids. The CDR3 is CASSFLRENKYF. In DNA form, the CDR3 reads TGTGCCAGCAGCTTTCTCAGGGAAAATAAGTACTTC.

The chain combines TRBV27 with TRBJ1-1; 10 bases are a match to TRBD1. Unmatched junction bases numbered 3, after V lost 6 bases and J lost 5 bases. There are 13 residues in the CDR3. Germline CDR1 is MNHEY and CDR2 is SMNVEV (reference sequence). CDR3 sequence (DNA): TGTGCCAGCAGCTGGACAGGGGGGACTGAAGCTTTCTTT. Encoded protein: CASSWTGGTEAFF.

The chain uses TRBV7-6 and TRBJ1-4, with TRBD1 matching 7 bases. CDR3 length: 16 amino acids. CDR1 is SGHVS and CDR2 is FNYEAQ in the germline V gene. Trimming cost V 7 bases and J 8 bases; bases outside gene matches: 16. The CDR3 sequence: CASTNFRGQEREKLFF. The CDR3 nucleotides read TGTGCCAGCACCAATTTTAGAGGACAGGAGAGAGAAAAACTGTTTTTT.

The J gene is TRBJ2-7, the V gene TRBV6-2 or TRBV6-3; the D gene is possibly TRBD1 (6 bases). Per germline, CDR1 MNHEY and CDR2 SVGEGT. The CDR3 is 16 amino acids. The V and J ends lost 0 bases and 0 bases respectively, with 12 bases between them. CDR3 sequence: CASSYSRTAISYEQYF. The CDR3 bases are TGTGCCAGCAGTTACTCTAGGACAGCTATCTCCTACGAGCAGTACTTC.

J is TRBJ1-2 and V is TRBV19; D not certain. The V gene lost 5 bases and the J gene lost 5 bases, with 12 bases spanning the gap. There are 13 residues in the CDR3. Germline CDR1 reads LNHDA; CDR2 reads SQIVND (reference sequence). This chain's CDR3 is CASSLQRGYGYTF. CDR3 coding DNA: TGTGCCAGTAGTCTCCAGCGGGGATATGGCTACACCTTC.

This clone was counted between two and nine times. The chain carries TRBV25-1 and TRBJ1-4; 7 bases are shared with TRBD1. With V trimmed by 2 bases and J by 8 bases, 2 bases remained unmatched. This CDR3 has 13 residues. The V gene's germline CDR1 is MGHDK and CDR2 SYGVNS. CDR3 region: CASSETRGEKLFF. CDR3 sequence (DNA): TGTGCCAGCAGTGAAACCAGGGGGGAAAAACTGTTTTTT.

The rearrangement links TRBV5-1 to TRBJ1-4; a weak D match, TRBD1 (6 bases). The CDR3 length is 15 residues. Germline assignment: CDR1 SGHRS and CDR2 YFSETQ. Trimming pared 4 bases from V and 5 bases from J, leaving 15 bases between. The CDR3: CASSQRKGENEKLFF. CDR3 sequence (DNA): TGCGCCAGCAGCCAGCGAAAGGGGGAAAATGAAAAACTGTTTTTT.

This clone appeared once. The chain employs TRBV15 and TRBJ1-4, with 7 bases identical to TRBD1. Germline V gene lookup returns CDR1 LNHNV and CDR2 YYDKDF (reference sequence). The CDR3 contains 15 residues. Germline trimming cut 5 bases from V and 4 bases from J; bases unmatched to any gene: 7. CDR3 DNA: TGTGCCACCAGCGGACCGGGACAGATTAATGAAAAACTGTTTTTT. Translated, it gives CATSGPGQINEKLFF.

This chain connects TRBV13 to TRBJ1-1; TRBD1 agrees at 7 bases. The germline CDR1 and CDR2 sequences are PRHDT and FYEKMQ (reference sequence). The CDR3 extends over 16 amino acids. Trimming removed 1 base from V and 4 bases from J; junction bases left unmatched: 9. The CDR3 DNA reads TGTGCCAGCAGCTTAGAGTCAGGGGGAGTGAGCACTGAAGCTTTCTTT. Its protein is CASSLESGGVSTEAFF.

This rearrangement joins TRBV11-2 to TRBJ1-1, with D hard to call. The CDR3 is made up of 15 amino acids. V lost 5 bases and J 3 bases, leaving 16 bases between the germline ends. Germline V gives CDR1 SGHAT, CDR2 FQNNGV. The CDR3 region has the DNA TGTGCCAGCAGCCGACGCGATTATCGGGACACTGAAGCTTTCTTT. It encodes CASSRRDYRDTEAFF.

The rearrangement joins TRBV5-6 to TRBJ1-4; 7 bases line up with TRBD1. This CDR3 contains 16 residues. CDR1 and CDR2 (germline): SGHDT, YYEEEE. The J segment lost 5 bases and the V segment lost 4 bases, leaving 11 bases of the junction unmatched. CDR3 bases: TGTGCCAGCAGCCTGATTAGGGACAGACAAAATGAAAAACTGTTTTTT. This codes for CASSLIRDRQNEKLFF.

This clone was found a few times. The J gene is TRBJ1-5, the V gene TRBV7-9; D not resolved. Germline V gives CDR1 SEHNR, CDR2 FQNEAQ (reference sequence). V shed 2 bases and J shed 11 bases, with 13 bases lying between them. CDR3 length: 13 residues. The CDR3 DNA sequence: TGTGCCAGCAGCTTAAGAGAGGCGTTCGCCCAGCATTTT. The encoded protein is CASSLREAFAQHF.

The chain's CDR3 is CASSIERDTQYF. The CDR3 DNA sequence: TGTGCCAGTAGTATAGAGAGGGATACGCAGTATTTT. This chain uses TRBV19 with TRBJ2-3; D unclear. This CDR3 is 12 amino acids long. The germline gives CDR1 LNHDA, CDR2 SQIVND (reference sequence). V was pared by 0 bases and J by 6 bases, with 4 bases between.

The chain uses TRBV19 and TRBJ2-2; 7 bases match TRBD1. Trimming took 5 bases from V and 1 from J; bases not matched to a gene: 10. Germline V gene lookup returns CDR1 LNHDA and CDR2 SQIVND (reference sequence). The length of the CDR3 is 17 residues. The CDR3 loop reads CASSLGPGQMNTGELFF. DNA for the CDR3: TGTGCCAGTAGTTTGGGACCGGGACAGATGAACACCGGGGAGCTGTTTTTT.

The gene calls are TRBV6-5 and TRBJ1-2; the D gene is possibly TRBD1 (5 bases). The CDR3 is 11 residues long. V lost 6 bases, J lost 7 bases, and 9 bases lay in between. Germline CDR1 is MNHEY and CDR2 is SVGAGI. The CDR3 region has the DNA TGTGCCAGCAGCGGGGGTGCTGGCTACACCTTC. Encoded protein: CASSGGAGYTF.

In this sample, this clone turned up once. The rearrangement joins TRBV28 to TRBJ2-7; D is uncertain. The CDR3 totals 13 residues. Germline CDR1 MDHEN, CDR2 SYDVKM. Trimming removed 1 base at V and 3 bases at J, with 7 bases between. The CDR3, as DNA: TGTGCCAGCAGTTTATTTCCGGGCTACGAGCAGTACTTC. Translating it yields CASSLFPGYEQYF.

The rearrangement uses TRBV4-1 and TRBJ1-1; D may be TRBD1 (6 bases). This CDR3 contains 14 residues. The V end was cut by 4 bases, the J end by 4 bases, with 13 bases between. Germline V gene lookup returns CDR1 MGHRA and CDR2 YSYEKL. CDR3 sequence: CASSLQGESTEAFF. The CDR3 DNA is TGCGCCAGCAGCCTACAGGGTGAGAGCACTGAAGCTTTCTTT.

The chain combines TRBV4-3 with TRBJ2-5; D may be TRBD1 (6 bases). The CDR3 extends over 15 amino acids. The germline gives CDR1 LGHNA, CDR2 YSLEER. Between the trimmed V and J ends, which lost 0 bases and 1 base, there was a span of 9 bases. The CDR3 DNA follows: TGCGCCAGCAGCCAAGATTGGACAGTCCAAGAGACCCAGTACTTC. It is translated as CASSQDWTVQETQYF.

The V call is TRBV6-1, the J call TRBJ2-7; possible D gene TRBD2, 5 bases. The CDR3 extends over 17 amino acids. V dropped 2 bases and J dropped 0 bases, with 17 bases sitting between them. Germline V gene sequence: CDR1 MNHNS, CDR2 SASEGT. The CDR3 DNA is TGTGCCAGCAGTGAAAGGATTTTGAGGGTCAGCTCCTACGAGCAGTACTTC. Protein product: CASSERILRVSSYEQYF.

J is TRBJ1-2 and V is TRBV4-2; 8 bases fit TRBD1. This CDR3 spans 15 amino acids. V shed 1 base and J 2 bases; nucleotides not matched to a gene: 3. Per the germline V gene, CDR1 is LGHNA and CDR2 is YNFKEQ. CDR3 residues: CASSQGGQENYGYTF. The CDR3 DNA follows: TGTGCCAGCAGCCAAGGGGGACAGGAAAACTATGGCTACACCTTC.

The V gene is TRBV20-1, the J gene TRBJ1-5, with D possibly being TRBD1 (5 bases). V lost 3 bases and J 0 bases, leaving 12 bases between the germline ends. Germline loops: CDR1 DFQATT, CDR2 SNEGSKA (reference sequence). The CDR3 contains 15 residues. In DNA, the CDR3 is TGCAGTGCTAGTAACGGGGGTTATAGCAATCAGCCCCAGCATTTT. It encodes CSASNGGYSNQPQHF.